The TCR beta chain under discussion was sequenced for a study of shared clonotypes between healthy human individuals. The CDR3 consists of 14 residues. Germline CDR1 and CDR2: MNHEY and SMNVEV (reference sequence). The V and J ends lost 5 bases and 4 bases, in that order; junction bases with no gene match: 5. Data came from immunoSEQ multiplex PCR; TCRdb stores just in-frame clones and leaves some out. The sample shows some 980,000 clones, over 75% of them seen only once. J is TRBJ2-5 and V is TRBV27; TRBD1 matches at 9 bases. The origin of this receptor is a man younger than 30 in good health. Sequenced material: memory CD4+ T cells sorted from blood. Regarding subset: CD45RA-negative fraction. The CDR3 reads CASSNTGGRETQYF. Here the CDR3 DNA reads TGTGCCAGCAGTAATACAGGGGGCAGAGAGACCCAGTACTTC.